This TCR beta chain stems from a study of blood T cells in healthy people across ages. Study-level findings and limits: Older age went with lower TCR beta diversity per million T cells, in a roughly linear way.

A word on this clonotype: Its antigen is as yet unknown.

Combining a sample-barcoded 5' primer with a J-beta primer mix, a second PCR ran for roughly 7 to 12 cycles. Each CDR3 protein is one row after TCRdb ran MiXCR on the 5' RACE reads. The data show about 680,000 distinct CDR3 sequences, 45% to 50% seen once. What was sequenced was blood. This receptor was obtained from a woman aged 55-70 years in good health.

CDR3 sequence (DNA): TGTGCCAGCTCACCGCCAGGACAGGGCGGCTATGGCTACACCTTC. It encodes CASSPPGQGGYGYTF. The chain joins TRBV18 to TRBJ1-2; TRBD1 aligns across 8 bases. Trimming at V came to 3 bases and at J to 4 bases, leaving 7 bases not matched to a gene. The CDR3 runs to 15 residues. Germline CDR1 reads KGHSH; CDR2 reads LQKENI.